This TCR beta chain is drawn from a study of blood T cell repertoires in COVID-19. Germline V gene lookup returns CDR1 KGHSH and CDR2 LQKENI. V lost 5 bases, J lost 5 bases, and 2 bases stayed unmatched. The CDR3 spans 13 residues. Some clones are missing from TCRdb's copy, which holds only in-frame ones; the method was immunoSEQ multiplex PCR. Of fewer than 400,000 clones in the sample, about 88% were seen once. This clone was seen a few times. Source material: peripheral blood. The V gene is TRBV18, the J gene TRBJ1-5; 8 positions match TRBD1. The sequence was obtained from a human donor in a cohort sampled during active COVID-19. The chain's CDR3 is CASSSTGDQPQHF. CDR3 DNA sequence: TGTGCCAGCTCATCGACAGGGGATCAGCCCCAGCATTTT.